Presented here are 15 T cell receptor beta chains from one specimen sequenced in a study of OX40 agonist ivuxolimab in advanced cancers. Only in-frame clones appear in the TCRdb table, and some are missing; sequencing was by immunoSEQ multiplex PCR. The sample records about 60,000 clones, roughly 80% being singletons. The sample was CD4+ or CD8+ T cells sorted from blood, taken in a trial of the OX40 agonist ivuxolimab. The receptors come from an adult with an advanced solid tumor such as melanoma, head and neck, liver or kidney cancer.

This chain uses TRBV6-5 with TRBJ1-3; D gene uncertain. Germline V gives CDR1 MNHEY, CDR2 SVGAGI. CDR3 length: 14 residues. V was clipped by 5 bases and J by 0 bases, with 8 bases between them. CDR3 bases: TGTGCCAGCAGTGAGTCTCTCTCTGGAAACACCATATATTTT. This sequence encodes CASSESLSGNTIYF.

This clone was seen more than once but under ten times. V is TRBV5-1 and J is TRBJ1-2; a possible D gene is TRBD1 (5 bases). Germline assignment: CDR1 SGHRS and CDR2 YFSETQ. Trimming shortened V by 4 bases and J by 4 bases, and 11 bases separated the two germline ends. This CDR3 region has 13 residues. The CDR3 sequence: CASSQTGLYGYTF. CDR3 DNA sequence: TGCGCCAGCAGCCAAACAGGCCTCTATGGCTACACCTTC.

This chain links TRBV5-1 with TRBJ2-5; 10 nucleotides match TRBD1. The CDR3 is 16 amino acids. CDR1 is SGHRS, CDR2 YFSETQ, per germline. With V trimmed by 4 bases and J by 5 bases, 11 bases remained unmatched. CDR3 amino acids: CASSLGGTGDGETQYF. CDR3 DNA sequence: TGCGCCAGCAGCCTCGGCGGGACAGGGGACGGGGAGACCCAGTACTTC.

The chain couples TRBV7-9 to TRBJ1-2; no clear D gene. V was trimmed by 0 bases and J by 8 bases, leaving 13 bases between them. The CDR3 is 14 residues long. From germline, CDR1 is SEHNR and CDR2 FQNEAQ (reference sequence). The CDR3 sequence: CASSLAAWVGGYTF. In DNA form, the CDR3 reads TGTGCCAGCAGCTTAGCTGCCTGGGTGGGCGGCTACACCTTC.

For this clone: Relative to the germline gene, one junction end is altered; a read error may explain this. The V call is TRBV6-1, the J call TRBJ2-2; perhaps TRBD2 as D (5 bases). This CDR3 comprises 13 residues. Germline-derived CDR1 and CDR2 are MNHNS and SASEGT. The CDR3 sequence is CASQDYNIGELFF. CDR3 coding DNA: TGTGCCAGCCAAGACTACAACATCGGGGAGCTGTTTTTT.

J is TRBJ2-7 and V is TRBV6-5; D is ambiguous. The CDR3 is 13 residues long. Trimming pared 0 bases from V and 2 bases from J, leaving 5 bases between. Germline V gene data show CDR1 as MNHEY and CDR2 as SVGAGI. CDR3 region: CASSYSPAYEQYF. The CDR3 DNA reads TGTGCCAGCAGTTACTCGCCCGCCTACGAGCAGTACTTC.

The V gene is TRBV18, the J gene TRBJ1-2, with D unresolved. With 3 bases removed from V and 3 bases from J, the gap between germline ends came to 17 bases. The CDR3 loop spans 16 amino acids. Germline V lookup: CDR1 KGHSH, CDR2 LQKENI. CDR3 loop: CASSPSSLGGDYGYTF. CDR3 coding DNA: TGTGCCAGCTCACCCTCCTCTTTGGGTGGAGACTATGGCTACACCTTC.

The genes are TRBV30 and TRBJ1-1, with D unclear. Trimming removed 5 bases from V and 1 base from J, with 8 bases in between. The CDR3 extends over 12 amino acids. Germline V gives CDR1 GTSNPN, CDR2 SVGIG (reference sequence). CDR3 nucleotide sequence: TGTGCCTGGGTGAAAGGGAACACTGAAGCTTTCTTT. Its protein product is CAWVKGNTEAFF.

CDR3 coding DNA: TGTGCCAGCAGCCCCCCGGCAGGGTACAATGAGCAGTTCTTC. As protein: CASSPPAGYNEQFF. The chain has TRBV7-2 and TRBJ2-1, with D possibly matching TRBD1 (5 bases). Germline V CDR1 and CDR2: SGHTA, FQGNSA. Trimming took 5 bases from V and 4 from J, leaving 12 bases between them. There are 14 residues in the CDR3.

This clone showed up just a few times. The chain uses TRBV7-2 and TRBJ2-3; 12 nucleotides match TRBD2. This CDR3 contains 18 residues. CDR1 and CDR2 from the germline V gene are SGHTA and FQGNSA. The J segment lost 1 base and the V segment lost 5 bases, leaving 10 bases of the junction unmatched. The CDR3 DNA reads TGTGCCAGCAGCCCTGGACTAGCGGGACTGGGGGGCACAGATACGCAGTATTTT. Its protein product is CASSPGLAGLGGTDTQYF.

The rearrangement joins TRBV25-1 to TRBJ2-2; D is possibly TRBD2 (5 bases). V was shortened by 3 bases and J by 0 bases, with 8 bases between the two germline ends. The CDR3 runs 15 residues. The germline V gene encodes CDR1 MGHDK and CDR2 SYGVNS. The CDR3 protein is CASSESTTNTGELFF. The CDR3 DNA sequence: TGTGCCAGCAGTGAGTCGACTACGAACACCGGGGAGCTGTTTTTT.

This rearrangement joins TRBV7-3 to TRBJ2-1; 11 bases fit TRBD2. V dropped 1 base and J dropped 10; count of bases not matched to a gene: 6. Germline V gives CDR1 SGHTA, CDR2 FQGTGA. The CDR3 contains 15 residues. For the CDR3, the DNA is TGTGCCAGCAGCTTAATAGCGGGAGGGTTCGGGGAGCAGTTCTTC. Translated: CASSLIAGGFGEQFF.

This clone has just a few counts. This chain joins TRBV2 and TRBJ2-1; D is ambiguous. Germline CDR1 is SNHLY and CDR2 is FYNNEI. The CDR3 spans 11 residues. V dropped 10 bases and J dropped 5 bases, with 9 bases sitting between them. CDR3 in DNA: TGTGCCAACCAAAGGGACAATGAGCAGTTCTTC. Translating it yields CANQRDNEQFF.

This chain uses TRBV7-2 with TRBJ2-3, with D unclear. Germline V lookup: CDR1 SGHTA, CDR2 FQGNSA. The CDR3 length is 12 residues. Deletions cut 5 bases from V and 3 bases from J, with 6 bases between. The CDR3 reads CASSRMTDTQYF. The CDR3 bases are TGTGCCAGCAGCCGCATGACAGATACGCAGTATTTT.

This clone was seen once. The chain recombines TRBV9 with TRBJ1-1; possible D gene TRBD1, 6 bases. CDR1 and CDR2 (germline): SGDLS, YYNGEE. The CDR3 is made up of 13 amino acids. The V end lost 7 bases, the J end lost 2 bases, and 12 bases lay between the germline ends. CDR3 nucleotide sequence: TGTGCCAGCGGAAGACAGGCCAACACTGAAGCTTTCTTT. Translation: CASGRQANTEAFF.